This T cell receptor (beta chain) comes out of a study of blood T cell repertoires in COVID-19. In the source study's methods: Amplification of reference gene primers was used by the study to estimate nucleated cell counts. The method was immunoSEQ multiplex PCR; TCRdb's version includes in-frame clones alone and lacks a portion of them. Clonal size and the V and J genes are those of that table, whereas D and trimming came from the DNA. The data show fewer than 80,000 clones, under 90% seen once. Per the germline V gene, CDR1 is SGHNT and CDR2 is YYREEE (reference sequence). The CDR3 loop spans 14 amino acids. With 3 bases removed from V and 8 bases from J, the gap between germline ends came to 15 bases.

The specimen was peripheral blood. The receptor comes from a human donor in a cohort sampled during active COVID-19. The V call is TRBV5-4, the J call TRBJ2-1, with D possibly being TRBD1 (6 bases). The CDR3 DNA reads as TGTGCCAGCAGCTCGCCCTTTTACAGGGATGAGCAGTTCTTC. Translation: CASSSPFYRDEQFF.